This TCR beta chain was documented in a study of cytomegalovirus exposure and HLA in healthy donors. Findings of the study overall: Cytomegalovirus association was assigned to over 150 TCR beta chains. Reportedly, diagnosis of cytomegalovirus status by the classifier showed high specificity and sensitivity.

About this clone: Antigen: not known.

The CDR3 length is 12 residues. Trimming at V came to 6 bases and at J to 6 bases, leaving 5 bases not matched to a gene. Germline loops: CDR1 SNHLY, CDR2 FYNNEI. Using immunoSEQ multiplex PCR, the repertoire was profiled, and TCRdb retains in-frame clones only, with some absent. The table lists 150,000 to 200,000 clones, approximately 81% of them singletons. The sequence came from a man younger than 45 in good health and CMV-seropositive. Sequenced: PBMCs. The J gene is TRBJ2-7, the V gene TRBV2, with 7 bases fitting TRBD2. CDR3 sequence reads: CASRTSSPEQYF. CDR3 in DNA: TGTGCCAGCAGGACTAGCTCCCCCGAGCAGTACTTC.